The sequence of this T cell receptor (beta chain) was determined in a study of technical replicates of blood from a few donors. The germline V gene has CDR1 PRHDT and CDR2 FYEKMQ (reference sequence). The CDR3 has 15 amino acids. The V and J ends lost 5 bases and 4 bases respectively, with 17 bases between them. This table comes from immunoSEQ multiplex PCR, and its TCRdb copy is limited to in-frame clones, with some not included. The sample consists of about 84,000 clones, roughly 97% of them appearing once. The rearrangement links TRBV13 to TRBJ1-1; a possible D gene is TRBD1 (5 bases). This TCR derives from a human donor in good health. What was sequenced was T cells isolated from PBMCs. The CDR3 coding sequence is TGTGCCAGCAGCCCGCCGGCAGGGATCCGCACTGAAGCTTTCTTT. It specifies CASSPPAGIRTEAFF.